This note documents a single TCR beta chain sequence. What it binds is not known. Method: immunoSEQ multiplex PCR; TCRdb's copy keeps in-frame clones and lacks some. This sample has under 70,000 clones, with 86% found just once. The record originates from a study of T cells in localized non-small cell lung cancer. Whole-study findings and limits: Turning up in adjacent lung were a median about 61 of the top 100 tumor clones.

Specimen: peripheral blood, collected before any cancer treatment. This clonotype was obtained from a woman between 35 and 70 years old with stage I lung adenocarcinoma.

The CDR3 sequence is CASSFQAPGPPLHF. CDR3 sequence (DNA): TGTGCCAGCAGTTTCCAGGCCCCGGGTCCACCCCTCCACTTT. The chain joins TRBV27 to TRBJ1-6; D uncertain. Trimming removed 3 bases at V and 11 bases at J, with 14 bases between. The CDR3 is 14 residues long. Germline CDR1 reads MNHEY; CDR2 reads SMNVEV (reference sequence).